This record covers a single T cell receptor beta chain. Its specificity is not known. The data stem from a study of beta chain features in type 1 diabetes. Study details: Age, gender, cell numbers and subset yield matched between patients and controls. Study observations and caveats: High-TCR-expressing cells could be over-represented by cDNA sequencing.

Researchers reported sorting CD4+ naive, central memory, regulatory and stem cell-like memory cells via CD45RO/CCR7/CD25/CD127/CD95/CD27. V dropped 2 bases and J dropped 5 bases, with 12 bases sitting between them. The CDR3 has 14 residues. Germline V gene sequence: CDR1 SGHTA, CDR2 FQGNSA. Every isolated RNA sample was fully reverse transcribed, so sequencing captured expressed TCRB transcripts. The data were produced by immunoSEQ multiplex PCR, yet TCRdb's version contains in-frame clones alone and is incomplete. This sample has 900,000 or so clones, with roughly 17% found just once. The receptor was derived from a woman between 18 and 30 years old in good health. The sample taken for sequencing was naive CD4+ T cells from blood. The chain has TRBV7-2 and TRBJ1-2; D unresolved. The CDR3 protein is CASSLSVGKYGYTF. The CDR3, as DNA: TGTGCCAGCAGCTTATCTGTCGGGAAATATGGCTACACCTTC.